This TCR beta chain was sequenced in a study of OX40 agonist ivuxolimab in advanced cancers. For the wider study: Ivuxolimab, which targeted the costimulatory receptor OX40 (CD134), was an agonistic, fully human IgG2 monoclonal antibody. Intravenous ivuxolimab was administered to patients every 2 weeks at six dose levels: 0.01, 0.1, 0.3, 1.5, 3 and 10 mg/kg. Of the approximately 53 patients in dose escalation, approximately 20 had hepatocellular carcinoma, some 15 had melanoma, 9 had renal cell carcinoma and 9 had head and neck cancer. The dose-escalation cohort was almost 85% male with a mean age of around 62 years, ranging from about 20 to 85. Patients were allowed to have had prior anti-PD-1, anti-PD-L1 or anti-CTLA-4 therapy, and roughly 40% of the dose-escalation patients had been treated with checkpoint inhibitors. Partial responses were achieved by three dose-escalation patients, of whom one had hepatocellular carcinoma and two had cutaneous melanoma. Peripheral TCRbeta sequencing was intended to test whether TCR sequence diversity was altered and clonal T-cell expansion was caused by ivuxolimab. The paper describes the monotherapy dose-escalation part (N of about 55 patients) of the phase I trial of ivuxolimab. What the authors observed across the whole study: The antigen specificity of the peripheral T cells that underwent clonal expansion was not determined. Low levels of normalized T-cell clonal expansion were also seen in some patients who did not respond. In the 0.1-3.0 mg/kg groups, partial responders were among the patients with the lowest normalized peripheral clonal expansion, particularly in CD8+ T cells. At doses from 0.1 to 3.0 mg/kg, clonal expansion was seen in both CD4+ and CD8+ blood T cells between baseline and week 6. After ivuxolimab, CD8+ T cells had more expanded clones than CD4+ T cells on average.

For sequencing of the TCRbeta CDR3 region, genomic DNA was extracted from the sorted cells. The immunoSEQ Assay was used for sequencing of TCRbeta CDR3 regions. Here the immuneACCESS table is served through TCRdb, limited to in-frame sequences with V and J called. Missing clones are a known gap in these copies; in checked studies unresolved V genes cover under half, and the rest lacks a known reason. The sample table shows 60,000 to 80,000 clones, and approximately 84% are seen once. The ten largest make up 4% to 4.5% of the sample. V has 0 bases trimmed and J has 4 bases trimmed; junction bases matching no gene number 2. Via the germline V gene, CDR1 is KGHSH and CDR2 LQKENI. The CDR3, from cysteine to phenylalanine, totals 15 residues. This entry keeps only the CDR3 DNA: 45 bases, framed from base 1. Comment on this clone: Its binding antigen is unknown. No base quality values were provided; no much bigger clone lies one nucleotide off.

The trial excluded patients who had a history of autoimmune disease or who were on systemic immunosuppression. Peripheral blood for TCR sequencing was collected from all dose cohorts at baseline, on cycle 4 day 1, and on cycle 7 day 1. The samples were taken from a phase I, first-in-human, multicenter, open-label dose-escalation trial of ivuxolimab. Adults with locally advanced or metastatic melanoma, renal cell, hepatocellular, or head and neck squamous cell carcinoma were enrolled in the trial. Before TCR sequencing, CD4+ T cells and CD8+ T cells were sorted from peripheral blood as separate populations.

The chain couples TRBV18 to TRBJ2-5; the central 10 bases match TRBD2. This sequence was found in an adult with an advanced solid tumor such as melanoma, head and neck, liver or kidney cancer. The sample here was CD4+ or CD8+ T cells sorted from blood, taken in a trial of the OX40 agonist ivuxolimab. In nucleotides, the sequence is TGTGCCAGCTCACCACCGGCTAGCGGGGGAGAGACCCAGTACTTC. It encodes CASSPPASGGETQYF. Where the CDR3 stops, the reference TRBV18 and TRBJ2-5 genes take over; the full variable domain is NAGVMQNPRHLVRRRGQEARLRCSPMKGHSHVYWYRQLPEEGLKFMVYLQKENIIDESGMPKERFSAEFPKEGPSILRIQQVVRGDSAAYFCASSPPASGGETQYFGPGTRLLVL.